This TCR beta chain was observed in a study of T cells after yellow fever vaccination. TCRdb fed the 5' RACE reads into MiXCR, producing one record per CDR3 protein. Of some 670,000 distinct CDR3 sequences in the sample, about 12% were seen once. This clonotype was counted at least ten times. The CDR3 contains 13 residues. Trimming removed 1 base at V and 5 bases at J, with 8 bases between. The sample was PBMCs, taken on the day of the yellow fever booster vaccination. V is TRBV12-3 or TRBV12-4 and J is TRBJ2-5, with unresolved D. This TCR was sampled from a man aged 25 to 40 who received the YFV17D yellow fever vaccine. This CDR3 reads CASSLGPKETQYF. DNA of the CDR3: TGTGCCAGCAGTTTAGGCCCGAAGGAGACCCAGTACTTC.